The 22 T cell receptor beta chains below all came from one sample that was sequenced in a study of T cell changes during pregnancy in multiple sclerosis. The assay was immunoSEQ multiplex PCR, and TCRdb's table has in-frame clones only and misses some. The sample shows roughly 65,000 clones, under 95% of them seen only once. The sequenced sample was peripheral blood, obtained in the third trimester of pregnancy. Receptors originate from a female donor in good health, enrolled as a control in a pregnancy study.

The chain links TRBV5-1 to TRBJ2-2; TRBD2 agrees at 15 bases. V trimming: 4 bases; J trimming: 6 bases; junction bases outside the gene matches: 10. Per the germline V gene, CDR1 is SGHRS and CDR2 is YFSETQ. The CDR3 sequence is 18 residues long. In DNA, the CDR3 is TGCGCCAGCAGCAGTCCGGGACTAGCGGGGGGTGCTGCCGGGGAGCTGTTTTTT. Amino acid sequence: CASSSPGLAGGAAGELFF.

The chain employs TRBV7-9 and TRBJ1-4, with D perhaps TRBD1 (5 bases). V lost 7 bases to trimming and J lost 5 bases, with 11 bases between them. This CDR3 is built from 13 residues. Germline V gives CDR1 SEHNR, CDR2 FQNEAQ (reference sequence). CDR3 region: CASNQGKNEKLFF. In DNA form, the CDR3 reads TGTGCCAGCAACCAGGGAAAGAATGAAAAACTGTTTTTT.

The V gene is TRBV11-2, the J gene TRBJ2-5; D is uncertain. Germline assignment: CDR1 SGHAT and CDR2 FQNNGV. Trimming shortened V by 3 bases and J by 5 bases, and 7 bases separated the two germline ends. The CDR3 is 12 residues long. The CDR3 reads CASSFQWETQYF. Here the CDR3 DNA reads TGTGCCAGCAGCTTTCAGTGGGAGACCCAGTACTTC.

The rearrangement uses TRBV9 and TRBJ1-2; unclear D gene. V was trimmed by 5 bases and J by 8 bases, leaving 19 bases between them. The CDR3 length is 14 residues. Germline V gene data show CDR1 as SGDLS and CDR2 as YYNGEE. The CDR3 loop reads CASRRSDSLGGYTF. The CDR3 DNA reads TGTGCCAGCAGGCGTTCCGACTCCCTCGGCGGCTACACCTTC.

This clone has a single count. The chain recombines TRBV7-2 with TRBJ1-2; TRBD1 matches 7 bases. The V segment lost 0 bases and the J segment 4 bases; nucleotides outside the gene matches: 8. CDR3 length: 16 residues. CDR1 is SGHTA and CDR2 is FQGNSA in the germline V gene. CDR3 protein: CASSLANDRVGYGYTF. The CDR3 nucleotides are TGTGCCAGCAGCTTAGCGAACGACAGGGTGGGCTATGGCTACACCTTC.

The chain carries TRBV7-2 and TRBJ1-6; D not certain. Germline CDR1 SGHTA, CDR2 FQGNSA. V lost 1 base, J lost 10 bases, and 11 bases lay in between. The length of the CDR3 is 14 residues. The DNA for the CDR3 is TGTGCCAGCAGCTTAGTCTCTCTGGGCTCACCCCTCCACTTT. Translating it yields CASSLVSLGSPLHF.

The V call is TRBV28, the J call TRBJ1-2; TRBD1 matches at 8 bases. Germline V gene data show CDR1 as MDHEN and CDR2 as SYDVKM. Germline trimming cut 4 bases from V and 6 bases from J; bases unmatched to any gene: 1. This CDR3 comprises 12 residues. This CDR3 reads CASSSTGDGYTF. The CDR3 DNA is TGTGCCAGCAGTTCGACAGGGGATGGCTACACCTTC.

The chain uses TRBV5-4 and TRBJ2-3; TRBD2 aligns across 9 bases. This CDR3 spans 15 amino acids. After removal of 4 bases from V and 1 base from J, the junction contained 4 bases not matched to a gene. Germline CDR1 SGHNT, CDR2 YYREEE (reference sequence). The CDR3 nucleotides are TGTGCCAGCAGCCGAAGCGGGGGGCGCACAGATACGCAGTATTTT. Translation: CASSRSGGRTDTQYF.

The CDR3 reads CASSSRQTSGANVLTF. The CDR3 DNA sequence: TGTGCCAGCAGCTCGCGACAGACCTCTGGGGCCAACGTCCTGACTTTC. V gene TRBV7-6 combines with J gene TRBJ2-6; a weak D match, TRBD1 (5 bases). Between the trimmed V and J ends, which lost 4 bases and 0 bases, there was a span of 10 bases. CDR1 is SGHVS, CDR2 FNYEAQ, per germline. CDR3 length: 16 amino acids.

This clone was observed a single time. CDR3 bases: TGCAGCGCCGGACTAGCGGGGGCCAATGAGCAGTTCTTC. Translated: CSAGLAGANEQFF. The rearrangement joins TRBV29-1 to TRBJ2-1; 13 bases are a match to TRBD2. Germline V gene lookup returns CDR1 SQVTM and CDR2 ANQGSEA. The CDR3 runs to 13 residues. Losses at the gene ends were 7 bases for V and 6 bases for J; bases not matched to a gene: 3.

The chain links TRBV4-1 to TRBJ1-2, with unresolved D. Germline values: CDR1 MGHRA, CDR2 YSYEKL. This CDR3 contains 15 residues. V lost 0 bases, J lost 7 bases, and 15 bases lay in between. CDR3: CASSQDIDNARGYTF. The CDR3 DNA is TGCGCCAGCAGCCAAGATATAGACAACGCGCGTGGCTACACCTTC.

This chain connects TRBV28 to TRBJ1-2; 9 nucleotides agree with TRBD1. This CDR3 is 13 amino acids long. V trimming: 8 bases; J trimming: 1 base; junction bases outside the gene matches: 2. The V gene's germline CDR1 is MDHEN and CDR2 SYDVKM. CDR3 residues: CASDRGFNYGYTF. The CDR3 region has the DNA TGTGCCAGCGACAGGGGGTTTAACTATGGCTACACCTTC.

The V gene is TRBV20-1, the J gene TRBJ2-3; TRBD2 matches 7 bases. The CDR3 extends over 11 amino acids. The J segment lost 6 bases and the V segment lost 4 bases, leaving 1 base of the junction unmatched. The germline CDR1 and CDR2 sequences are DFQATT and SNEGSKA (reference sequence). In DNA form, the CDR3 reads TGCAGTGCTATGCGGGGGGATACGCAGTATTTT. Translated: CSAMRGDTQYF.

This clone was seen only once. J is TRBJ2-1 and V is TRBV2, with D tentatively TRBD2 (5 bases). V was shortened by 7 bases and J by 10 bases, with 14 bases between the two germline ends. Germline V lookup: CDR1 SNHLY, CDR2 FYNNEI. The CDR3 loop spans 12 amino acids. For the CDR3, the DNA is TGTGCCAGCAAGGAGGACCGGCCCGAGCAGTTCTTC. Its translation is CASKEDRPEQFF. Together with reference TRBV2 and TRBJ2-1, the CDR3 gives the full variable domain: EPEVTQTPSHQVTQMGQEVILRCVPISNHLYFYWYRQILGQKVEFLVSFYNNEISEKSEIFDDQFSVERPDGSNFTLKIRSTKLEDSAMYFCASKEDRPEQFFGPGTRLTVL.

V is TRBV18 and J is TRBJ1-1; D may be TRBD1 (5 bases). Germline CDR1 KGHSH, CDR2 LQKENI. The CDR3 extends over 15 amino acids. Trimming left V 0 bases short and J 7 bases short, with 15 bases between. The CDR3 loop is CASSPPVGATGEAFF. The CDR3 nucleotides are TGTGCCAGCTCACCACCGGTAGGAGCTACAGGTGAAGCTTTCTTT.

J is TRBJ2-5 and V is TRBV6-6; a possible D gene is TRBD2 (6 bases). V lost 4 bases and J 3 bases, leaving 9 bases between the germline ends. The CDR3 runs 13 residues. Germline CDR1 is MNHNY and CDR2 is SVGAGI (reference sequence). The CDR3 loop is CASSFQREETQYF. CDR3 nucleotides: TGTGCCAGCAGTTTTCAGCGGGAAGAGACCCAGTACTTC.

This rearrangement joins TRBV5-5 to TRBJ1-1; unclear D gene. V lost 4 bases to trimming and J lost 2 bases, with 6 bases between them. The CDR3 extends over 12 amino acids. CDR1 is SGHKS, CDR2 YYEKEE, per germline (reference sequence). The CDR3 here is CASSALNTEAFF. The CDR3 bases are TGTGCCAGCAGCGCGTTAAACACTGAAGCTTTCTTT.

This rearrangement joins TRBV2 to TRBJ2-6, with 7 bases identical to TRBD2. Germline values: CDR1 SNHLY, CDR2 FYNNEI. CDR3 length: 17 residues. The trim removed 6 bases at V and 0 bases at J, leaving 8 bases unmatched. CDR3: CASRPGTTTSGANVLTF. The CDR3 region has the DNA TGTGCCAGCAGACCCGGGACTACCACCTCTGGGGCCAACGTCCTGACTTTC.

V gene TRBV5-1 combines with J gene TRBJ2-2; no clear D. The V end was cut by 2 bases, the J end by 7 bases, with 3 bases between. Germline CDR1 reads SGHRS; CDR2 reads YFSETQ. This CDR3 has 11 residues. The CDR3 DNA reads TGCGCCAGCAGCTTATACGGGGAGCTGTTTTTT. As protein: CASSLYGELFF.

The V gene is TRBV18, the J gene TRBJ2-2, with TRBD1 matching 10 bases. V trimming: 3 bases; J trimming: 5 bases; junction bases outside the gene matches: 0. Germline values: CDR1 KGHSH, CDR2 LQKENI. The CDR3 totals 14 residues. CDR3 coding DNA: TGTGCCAGCTCACCGGGACAGGGGACCGGGGAGCTGTTTTTT. It encodes CASSPGQGTGELFF.

The chain links TRBV30 to TRBJ1-3; D not certain. CDR1 GTSNPN and CDR2 SVGIG come from the germline V gene (reference sequence). This CDR3 contains 13 residues. Trimming stripped 6 bases from V and 0 bases from J, with 9 bases between. CDR3 sequence reads: CACTDHSGNTIYF. The CDR3 bases are TGTGCCTGTACAGACCACTCTGGAAACACCATATATTTT.

V usage is TRBV29-1 and J usage is TRBJ1-2; 8 positions match TRBD1. CDR1 is SQVTM, CDR2 ANQGSEA, per germline. This CDR3 has 13 residues. V shed 5 bases, J shed 9 bases, and the junction held 11 bases outside the gene matches. The CDR3 protein is CSVTSTGVVSYTF. CDR3 bases: TGCAGCGTTACCTCGACAGGGGTGGTAAGCTACACCTTC.